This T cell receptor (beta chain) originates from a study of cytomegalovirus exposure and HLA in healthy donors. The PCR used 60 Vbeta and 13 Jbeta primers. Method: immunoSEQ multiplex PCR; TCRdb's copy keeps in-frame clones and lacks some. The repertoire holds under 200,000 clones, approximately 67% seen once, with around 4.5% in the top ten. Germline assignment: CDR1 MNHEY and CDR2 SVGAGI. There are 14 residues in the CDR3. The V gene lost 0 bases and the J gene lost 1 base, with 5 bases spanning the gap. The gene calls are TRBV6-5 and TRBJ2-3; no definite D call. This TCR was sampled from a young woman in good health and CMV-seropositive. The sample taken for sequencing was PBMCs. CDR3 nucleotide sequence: TGTGCCAGCAGTTACTCGCAGGGCACAGATACGCAGTATTTT. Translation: CASSYSQGTDTQYF.